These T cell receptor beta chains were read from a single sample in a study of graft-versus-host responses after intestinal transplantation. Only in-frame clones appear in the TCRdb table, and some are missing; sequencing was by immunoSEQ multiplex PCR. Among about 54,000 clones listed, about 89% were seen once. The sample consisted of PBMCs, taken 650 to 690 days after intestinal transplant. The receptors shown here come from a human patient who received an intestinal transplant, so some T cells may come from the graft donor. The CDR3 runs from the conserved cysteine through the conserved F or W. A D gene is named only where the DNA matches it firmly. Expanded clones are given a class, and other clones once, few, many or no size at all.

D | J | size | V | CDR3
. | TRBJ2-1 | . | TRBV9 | CASSVEGVDRDEQFF
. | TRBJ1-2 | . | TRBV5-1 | CASSLAGRPVLVDRITHGYTF
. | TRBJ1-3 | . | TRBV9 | CATPVVPQTGENTIYF
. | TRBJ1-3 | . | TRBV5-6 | CASSSDTGGNTIYF
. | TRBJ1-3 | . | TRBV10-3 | CAISEGVDTIYF
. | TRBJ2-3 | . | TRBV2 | CASRSTDTQYF
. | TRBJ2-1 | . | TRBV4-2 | CASSQGQYNEQFF
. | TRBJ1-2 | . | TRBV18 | CASSIEAGTYGYTF
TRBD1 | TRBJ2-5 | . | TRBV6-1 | CASRRDRGRLETQYF
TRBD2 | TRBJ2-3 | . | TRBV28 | CASSFAGGRGTQYF
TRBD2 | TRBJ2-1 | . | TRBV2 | CASKERGLKNEQFF
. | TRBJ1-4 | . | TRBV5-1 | CASSQAADGEKLFF
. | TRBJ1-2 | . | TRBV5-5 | CASGGYYGYTF
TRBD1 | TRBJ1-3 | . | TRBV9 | CASSGDRGAGNTIYF
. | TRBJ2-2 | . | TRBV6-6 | CASRMMTGELFF
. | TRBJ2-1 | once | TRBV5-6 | CASRQFDRYNEQFF
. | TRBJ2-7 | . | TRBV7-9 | CASSAGLSSGEQYF
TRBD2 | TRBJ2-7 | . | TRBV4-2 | CASSPISGGALLEQYF
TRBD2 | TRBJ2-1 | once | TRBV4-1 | CASSQNKAGEQFF
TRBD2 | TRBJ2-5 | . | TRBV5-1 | CASSTGGRETQYF
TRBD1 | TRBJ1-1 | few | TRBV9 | CASRGDSEAFF
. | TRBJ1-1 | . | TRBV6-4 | CASSDSALTGNTEAFF
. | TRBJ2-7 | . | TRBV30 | CAWSVRQALSYEQYF
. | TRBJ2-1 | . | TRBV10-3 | CAISESGGRGFLYTEQFF
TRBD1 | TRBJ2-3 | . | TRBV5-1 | CASSFDGTGGTDTQYF
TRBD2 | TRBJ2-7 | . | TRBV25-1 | CASSPSGGEYEQYF
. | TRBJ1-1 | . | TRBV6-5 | CASRTDTMNTEAFF
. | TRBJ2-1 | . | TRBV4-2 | CASSRYAGAVDNEQFF
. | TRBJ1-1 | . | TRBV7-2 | CASSLRAGNTEAFF
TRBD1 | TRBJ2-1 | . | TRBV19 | CASSILGTGGGFSEQFF
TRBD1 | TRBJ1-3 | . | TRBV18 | CASSPGQVVLENTIYF
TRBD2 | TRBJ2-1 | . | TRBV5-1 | CASKRRGDSYNEQFF
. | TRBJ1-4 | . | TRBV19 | CASTQAENEKLFF
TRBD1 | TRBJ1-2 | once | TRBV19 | CASSGTGEIGGYTF
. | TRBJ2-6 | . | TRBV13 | CASSPQDSSYSGANVLTF
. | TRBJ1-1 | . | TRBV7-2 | CASSQGLGTEAFF
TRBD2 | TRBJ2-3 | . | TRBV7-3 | CASSLSQRGNTDTQYF
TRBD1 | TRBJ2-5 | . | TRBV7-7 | CASSLDRGEETQYF
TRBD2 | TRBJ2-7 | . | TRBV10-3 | CAISRAGTSGGSSYEQYF
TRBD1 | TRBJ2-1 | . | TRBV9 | CASSAPGTGYNEQFF
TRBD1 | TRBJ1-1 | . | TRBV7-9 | CASSRQGNTEAFF
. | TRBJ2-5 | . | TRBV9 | CASSPLTGSMETQYF
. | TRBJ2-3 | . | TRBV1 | CTSSQALQRGGVGQYF
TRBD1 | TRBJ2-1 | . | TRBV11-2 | CASSWPGTENYNEQFF
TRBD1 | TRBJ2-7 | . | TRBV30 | CAWSGGQGREQYF